What follows are 11 T cell receptor beta chains derived from one specimen sequenced in a study of blood T cells in healthy people across ages. Primers used in a second PCR of about 7 to 12 cycles were a sample-barcoded 5' primer and a J-beta primer mix. TCRdb reprocessed the 5' RACE reads with MiXCR, giving one entry per CDR3 protein. The sample has 1.8 million or so distinct CDR3 sequences, roughly two fifths seen once. The sequencing input was blood. These receptors all stem from a human donor in good health.

The genes are TRBV10-3 and TRBJ2-7, with no clear D. The CDR3 runs 14 residues. Germline V lookup: CDR1 ENHRY, CDR2 SYGVKD. The V and J ends lost 6 bases and 8 bases respectively, with 20 bases between them. The CDR3 nucleotides read TGTGCCATCAGCACGCAGGCCGCCTCCCTTAAGCAGTACTTC. This codes for CAISTQAASLKQYF.

This clonotype has only a few counts. The V call is TRBV4-3, the J call TRBJ2-5, with D hard to call. Germline V gene sequence: CDR1 LGHNA, CDR2 YSLEER. Trimming stripped 4 bases from V and 6 bases from J, with 15 bases between. The CDR3 has 14 residues. The CDR3 sequence: CASSPYLERQTQYF. The CDR3 DNA sequence: TGCGCCAGCAGCCCGTACCTGGAGAGGCAGACCCAGTACTTC.

In regard to this clonotype: Since a much larger clone is just one base distant, this may be a read error. The chain links TRBV3-1 to TRBJ2-1; D unclear. This CDR3 spans 12 amino acids. Trimming took off 10 bases at V and 10 bases at J, with 17 bases between the two ends. In germline, CDR1 is LGHDT, CDR2 YNNKEL (reference sequence). In DNA, the CDR3 is TGTGCCATCAGTGATATGTCTTGGGAGCAGTTCTTC. Amino acids: CAISDMSWEQFF.

The chain has TRBV12-3 or TRBV12-4 and TRBJ2-1; 10 bases align to TRBD2. The ends lost 4 bases at V and 15 bases at J; junction bases unmatched: 21. The CDR3 is 17 residues long. CDR3 in DNA: TGTGCCAGCAGTTCCAGCGGGGGGGGTCCCCTTCCGGGCCAACGGTTCTTC. It specifies CASSSSGGGPLPGQRFF.

The chain uses TRBV7-2 and TRBJ1-2; maybe TRBD1 (5 bases). This CDR3 contains 14 residues. V gave up 1 base and J gave up 5 bases, with 11 bases separating them. CDR1 and CDR2 (germline): SGHTA, FQGNSA. For the CDR3, the DNA is TGTGCCAGCAGCTTAGTAGACAGCGGTTATGGCTACACCTTC. Protein product: CASSLVDSGYGYTF.

This clonotype was detected a few times. CDR3 nucleotide sequence: TGCGCCAGCAGCCAAGGACAGGGGTTTTCCATTAACACTGAAGCTTTCTTT. Translating gives CASSQGQGFSINTEAFF. The chain joins TRBV5-1 to TRBJ1-1, with TRBD1 matching 9 bases. The CDR3 runs to 17 residues. J gave up 2 bases and V 4 bases, and 12 bases lay outside the gene matches. Germline V CDR1 and CDR2: SGHRS, YFSETQ.

CDR3 sequence (DNA): TGCGCCAGCAGCCTCATACAGGGGTCTGGCTATGGCTACACCTTC. This gives the protein CASSLIQGSGYGYTF. The chain uses TRBV4-1 and TRBJ1-2; 7 bases are a match to TRBD1. CDR1 and CDR2 from the germline V gene are MGHRA and YSYEKL. Trimming at V came to 4 bases and at J to 4 bases, leaving 9 bases not matched to a gene. The CDR3 spans 15 residues.

This chain uses TRBV10-3 with TRBJ1-2; 7 bases fit TRBD1. The CDR3 runs 16 residues. Trimming cost V 0 bases and J 8 bases; bases outside gene matches: 12. In germline, CDR1 is ENHRY, CDR2 SYGVKD. The CDR3 DNA reads as TGTGCCATCAGTGAGTCGAGGGGGCCGGGTTCAGACGGCTACACCTTC. Amino acids: CAISESRGPGSDGYTF.

This chain connects TRBV6-5 to TRBJ1-5, with 7 bases that match TRBD1. Germline V gene sequence: CDR1 MNHEY, CDR2 SVGAGI. The CDR3 consists of 14 residues. V lost 5 bases to trimming and J lost 6 bases; unmatched junction nucleotides: 7. CDR3 sequence: CASSRTGVPQPQHF. CDR3 nucleotide sequence: TGTGCCAGCAGTCGAACAGGGGTTCCTCAGCCCCAGCATTTT.

The chain recombines TRBV15 with TRBJ1-2; D gene ambiguous. V lost 0 bases and J 8 bases, leaving 13 bases between the germline ends. Germline V gene lookup returns CDR1 LNHNV and CDR2 YYDKDF (reference sequence). CDR3 length equals 14 residues. In nucleotides, the CDR3 is TGTGCCACCAGCAGAGATTCGGAGGGAAGGGGCTACACCTTC. Translating it yields CATSRDSEGRGYTF.

The J gene is TRBJ1-5, the V gene TRBV6-2 or TRBV6-3; no clear D. This CDR3 has 16 amino acids. Trimming removed 3 bases at V and 3 bases at J, with 15 bases between. The germline V gene has CDR1 MNHEY and CDR2 SVGEGT. The CDR3 reads CASSYEVTAINQPQHF. CDR3 bases: TGTGCCAGCAGTTATGAAGTCACAGCGATCAATCAGCCCCAGCATTTT.